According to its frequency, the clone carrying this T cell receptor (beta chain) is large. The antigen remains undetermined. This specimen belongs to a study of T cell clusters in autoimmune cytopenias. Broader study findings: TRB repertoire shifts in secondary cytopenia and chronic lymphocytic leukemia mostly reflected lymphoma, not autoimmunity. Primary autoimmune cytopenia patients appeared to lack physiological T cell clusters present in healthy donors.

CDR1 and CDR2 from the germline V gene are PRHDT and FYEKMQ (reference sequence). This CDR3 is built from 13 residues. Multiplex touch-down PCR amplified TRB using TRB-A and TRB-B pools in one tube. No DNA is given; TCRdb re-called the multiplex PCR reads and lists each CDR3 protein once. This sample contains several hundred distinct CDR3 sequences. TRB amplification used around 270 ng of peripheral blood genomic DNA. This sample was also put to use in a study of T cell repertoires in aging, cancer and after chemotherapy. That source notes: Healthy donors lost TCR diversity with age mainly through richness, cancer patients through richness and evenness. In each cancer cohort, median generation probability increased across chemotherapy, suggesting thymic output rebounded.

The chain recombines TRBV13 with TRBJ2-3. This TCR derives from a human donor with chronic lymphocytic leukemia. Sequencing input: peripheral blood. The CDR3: CASSLRGVYTQYF. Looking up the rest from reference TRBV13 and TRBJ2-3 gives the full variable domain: AAGVIQSPRHLIKEKRETATLKCYPIPRHDTVYWYQQGPGQDPQFLISFYEKMQSDKGSIPDRFSAQQFSDYHSELNMSSLELGDSALYFCASSLRGVYTQYFGPGTRLTVL.